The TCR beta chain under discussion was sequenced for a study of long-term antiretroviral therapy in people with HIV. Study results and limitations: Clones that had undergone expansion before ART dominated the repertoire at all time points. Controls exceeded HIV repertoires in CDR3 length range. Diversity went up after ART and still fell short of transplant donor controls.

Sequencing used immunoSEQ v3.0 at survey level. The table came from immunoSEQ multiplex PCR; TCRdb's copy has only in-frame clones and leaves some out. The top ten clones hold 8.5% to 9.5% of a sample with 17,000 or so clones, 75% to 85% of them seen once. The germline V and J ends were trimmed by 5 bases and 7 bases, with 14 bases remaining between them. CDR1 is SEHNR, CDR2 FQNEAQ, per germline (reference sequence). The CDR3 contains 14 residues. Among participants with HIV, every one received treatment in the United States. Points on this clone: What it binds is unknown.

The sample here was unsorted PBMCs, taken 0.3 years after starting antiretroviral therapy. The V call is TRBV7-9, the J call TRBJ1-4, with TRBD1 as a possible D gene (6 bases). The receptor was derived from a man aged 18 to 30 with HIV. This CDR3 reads CASSTTGSGEKLFF. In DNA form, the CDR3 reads TGTGCCAGCAGCACTACAGGGAGCGGTGAAAAACTGTTTTTT.